Included here is one T cell receptor (beta chain) sequence, with context. Which antigen it targets is not known. The input lacks base qualities; no much larger clone sits a single base away. A second Seattle source provided samples from volunteer blood donors who had recovered from COVID-19. The collaborating institutions used their own protocols to collect whole blood in K2EDTA tubes. For TCRbeta analysis, collaborators shipped samples in one of three forms: frozen whole blood, isolated PBMCs, or DNA extracted from either of those sample types. The record originates from a study of blood T cell repertoires in COVID-19 (dated by TCRdb to 2018 to 2020). In terms of the full investigation: Collaborator samples came from the United States, Italy and Spain and covered acute and convalescent phases of COVID-19. Where HLA class I and class II types were available, the types were taken from metadata supplied by the sample provider, not from assay-based typing. Sample metadata almost always included a de-identified subject ID, COVID-19 status, age in years and sex. A freely available public database, intended as a resource for researchers studying the immune response to SARS-CoV-2, is where the repertoires were released. Subjects who had been exposed to COVID-19, were actively infected with it, or had recovered from it provided the deeply sampled blood TCRbeta repertoires that made up the dataset. Samples came from the ongoing ImmuneRACE study (first 160 participants) plus 1,254 subjects from 6 global collaborators. The prospective study material was composed of cDNA or gDNA derived from T cells, B-cell-depleted T cells, or PBMCs.

V is pruned by 0 bases and J by 0 bases, leaving 2 bases of the junction without a gene match. Taken from cysteine to phenylalanine, the CDR3 has 17 residues. Solely the CDR3 DNA is kept, with 51 bases framed from the first base. Via the germline V gene, CDR1 is SGHRS and CDR2 YFSETQ. The study at large found these results: Clinical and demographic metadata were provided uncurated, with the amount varying by source and participant.

TCRbeta CDR3 regions were amplified from genomic DNA by means of the immunoSEQ Assay, a bias-controlled multiplex PCR. On the authors' methods: The number of nucleated cells in each sample was estimated from the amplification of reference gene primers within the assay. To quantify the absolute abundance of each unique TCRbeta CDR3 rearrangement, sequence reads were collapsed and filtered. For each sample, productive Simpson clonality was calculated by taking the square root of Simpson's diversity index across productive rearrangements. TCRdb retrieved this table from immuneACCESS and kept in-frame rearrangements only. Not all clones are present; in checked studies, unresolved V genes account for under half, and no reason is known for the remainder. From that table come the V and J calls and clone size; the DNA was used to work out D and trimming. This sample is represented by 200,000 to 300,000 clones; around 87% of them were singletons. Approximately 1.5% of the sample belongs to the ten largest clones.

The TCR sequence derives from a middle-aged woman who had recovered from COVID-19. Sequencing used peripheral blood. In this chain, TRBV5-1 is recombined with TRBJ2-5; TRBD2 matches 13 bases in the middle. The nucleotide sequence reads TGCGCCAGCAGCTTGGAAGGGACTAGCGGGGACCAAGAGACCCAGTACTTC. This is translated as CASSLEGTSGDQETQYF.